The 31 T cell receptor beta chains below were found in one sample sequenced in a study of blood T cell repertoires in COVID-19. Using immunoSEQ multiplex PCR, the repertoire was profiled, and TCRdb retains in-frame clones only, with some absent. In the table there are about 480,000 clones, around 88% of which are singletons. The sample was peripheral blood. These receptor sequences come from a woman in her twenties or thirties with acute or convalescent COVID-19.

The chain employs TRBV28 and TRBJ2-1, with 8 bases that match TRBD2. CDR1 MDHEN and CDR2 SYDVKM come from the germline V gene. With 5 bases clipped from V and 6 bases from J, the junction kept 12 bases outside the gene matches. This CDR3 comprises 16 residues. CDR3 nucleotides: TGTGCCAGCAGTCCCCGCATAGGCGGGGGGCCCAATGAGCAGTTCTTC. This translates into CASSPRIGGGPNEQFF.

This clone was counted a single time. V gene TRBV11-2 combines with J gene TRBJ1-1; D may be TRBD1 (5 bases). Germline V gene lookup returns CDR1 SGHAT and CDR2 FQNNGV. Trimming took off 6 bases at V and 1 base at J, with 12 bases between the two ends. The CDR3 runs 14 residues. The CDR3 is CASSTRGGNTEAFF. In DNA, the CDR3 is TGTGCCAGCAGTACTCGGGGGGGGAACACTGAAGCTTTCTTT.

This chain connects TRBV2 to TRBJ1-1, with D hard to call. There are 15 residues in the CDR3. Per the germline V gene, CDR1 is SNHLY and CDR2 is FYNNEI. The ends were cut back, 0 bases at V and 4 bases at J, with 12 bases in the middle. Here the CDR3 DNA reads TGTGCCAGCAGTGAAGCGCTTCCGGTTGTCACTGAAGCTTTCTTT. Translated, it gives CASSEALPVVTEAFF.

This clone came up once. The V and J genes are TRBV30 and TRBJ1-5; D gene unclear. The CDR3 covers 15 residues. V lost 0 bases to trimming and J lost 0 bases, with 9 bases between them. The germline gives CDR1 GTSNPN, CDR2 SVGIG (reference sequence). CDR3 nucleotide sequence: TGTGCCTGGAGTGTGTCGGTCGATAGCAATCAGCCCCAGCATTTT. Protein: CAWSVSVDSNQPQHF.

The J gene is TRBJ2-7, the V gene TRBV28; 7 bases map to TRBD1. The CDR3 is 15 amino acids. Germline CDR1 reads MDHEN; CDR2 reads SYDVKM. With 6 bases clipped from V and 3 bases from J, the junction kept 11 bases outside the gene matches. CDR3 loop: CASRKDRTFVYEQYF. CDR3 in DNA: TGTGCCAGCAGAAAGGACAGGACCTTCGTCTACGAGCAGTACTTC. Supplemented by reference TRBV28 and TRBJ2-7, the full variable domain reads DVKVTQSSRYLVKRTGEKVFLECVQDMDHENMFWYRQDPGLGLRLIYFSYDVKMKEKGDIPEGYSVSREKKERFSLILESASTNQTSMYLCASRKDRTFVYEQYFGPGTRLTVT.

This clone was detected once. An end of the junction differs from the germline gene, which may be a read error. The rearrangement joins TRBV5-1 to TRBJ1-3, with D possibly being TRBD1 (5 bases). This CDR3 region has 14 residues. Germline CDR1 SGHRS, CDR2 YFSETQ. The CDR3 DNA reads as TGCGCCAGCAGCTTGGCCGGTCAGGGAAGCACCATATATTTT. This encodes CASSLAGQGSTIYF.

This clone showed up many times. The rearrangement joins TRBV5-1 to TRBJ2-2; TRBD1 might be the D (5 bases). V was pared by 4 bases and J by 4 bases, with 11 bases between. The germline gives CDR1 SGHRS, CDR2 YFSETQ. This CDR3 region has 14 residues. CDR3 DNA sequence: TGCGCCAGCAGCCACGCCCAGGGCACCGGGGAGCTGTTTTTT. Residues: CASSHAQGTGELFF.

The chain couples TRBV4-2 to TRBJ2-7; 12 nucleotides match TRBD2. The CDR3 is 17 residues long. Trimming at V came to 7 bases and at J to 5 bases, leaving 15 bases not matched to a gene. The germline V gene has CDR1 LGHNA and CDR2 YNFKEQ. The DNA of the CDR3 is TGTGCCAGCACCACCACGTTCCCTAGCGGGGGGGCCGACGAGCAGTACTTC. Translating gives CASTTTFPSGGADEQYF.

In its sample, this clone was seen a few times. This chain joins TRBV28 and TRBJ1-2; unclear D gene. V lost 4 bases and J 5 bases, leaving 8 bases between the germline ends. The V gene's germline CDR1 is MDHEN and CDR2 SYDVKM. CDR3 length equals 12 residues. The CDR3 sequence: CASSSRWYGYTF. CDR3 nucleotide sequence: TGTGCCAGCAGTTCCAGGTGGTATGGCTACACCTTC.

The chain couples TRBV15 to TRBJ1-5; 9 bases map to TRBD1. The ends lost 5 bases at V and 2 bases at J; junction bases unmatched: 7. The CDR3 loop spans 16 amino acids. Germline lookup yields CDR1 LNHNV and CDR2 YYDKDF (reference sequence). In DNA form, the CDR3 reads TGTGCCACCAGCGGCACAGGGGGCGAGGGCAATCAGCCCCAGCATTTT. Its protein is CATSGTGGEGNQPQHF.

The V and J genes are TRBV27 and TRBJ1-1, with 7 bases aligning to TRBD1. CDR1 and CDR2 (germline): MNHEY, SMNVEV (reference sequence). This CDR3 has 17 residues. J lost 3 bases, V lost 0 bases, and 10 bases had no gene match. The CDR3 DNA follows: TGTGCCAGCAGTTTATCGCAGGCAGGGGGACGGCACACTGAAGCTTTCTTT. As protein: CASSLSQAGGRHTEAFF.

The chain carries TRBV6-1 and TRBJ1-3; possibly TRBD1 for D (5 bases). The CDR3 is 14 residues long. CDR1 is MNHNS and CDR2 is SASEGT in the germline V gene. The V end was cut by 3 bases, the J end by 8 bases, with 14 bases between. CDR3: CASSDILRADTIYF. CDR3 nucleotide sequence: TGTGCCAGCAGTGACATTCTCAGGGCGGACACCATATATTTT.

The chain joins TRBV28 to TRBJ1-2; no clear D. Germline V CDR1 and CDR2: MDHEN, SYDVKM. The CDR3 sequence is 13 residues long. V lost 7 bases and J lost 3, with 12 bases in between. CDR3 nucleotide sequence: TGTGCCAGCAACCCCGACACCTACTATGGCTACACCTTC. Translating it yields CASNPDTYYGYTF.

The chain couples TRBV20-1 to TRBJ1-2; tentatively, D is TRBD1 (6 bases). V dropped 3 bases and J dropped 4 bases, with 18 bases sitting between them. The CDR3 extends over 15 amino acids. Per germline, CDR1 DFQATT and CDR2 SNEGSKA (reference sequence). CDR3 sequence (DNA): TGCAGTGCTAGTAGCCGGGATTGGGGGCCCTATGGCTACACCTTC. Residues: CSASSRDWGPYGYTF.

This clone was seen just once. The chain employs TRBV6-1 and TRBJ2-6, with 7 bases identical to TRBD1. Per germline, CDR1 MNHNS and CDR2 SASEGT. This CDR3 comprises 16 residues. Trimming took 6 bases from V and 2 from J; bases not matched to a gene: 7. The DNA of the CDR3 is TGTGCCAGCAGAGAAACAGGGGCGGCTGGGGCCAACGTCCTGACTTTC. Its protein product is CASRETGAAGANVLTF.

This rearrangement joins TRBV6-5 to TRBJ2-1, with D tentatively TRBD1 (5 bases). Trimming removed 6 bases from V and 9 bases from J, with 15 bases in between. The CDR3 is 13 amino acids. Per germline, CDR1 MNHEY and CDR2 SVGAGI. CDR3 sequence reads: CASRPGHVGEQFF. Here the CDR3 DNA reads TGTGCCAGCAGGCCAGGGCATGTGGGTGAGCAGTTCTTC.

This clone was seen a single time. In DNA, the CDR3 is TGTGCCAGCAGCCAAGTAGTATCAGGGAACTATGGCTACACCTTC. Protein: CASSQVVSGNYGYTF. The chain carries TRBV3-1 (or the pseudogene TRBV3-2) and TRBJ1-2; tentative D call: TRBD1 (5 bases). The ends were cut back, 1 base at V and 2 bases at J, with 11 bases in the middle. Germline V gene sequence: CDR1 LGHDT, CDR2 YNNKEL (reference sequence). This CDR3 spans 15 amino acids.

This rearrangement joins TRBV11-3 to TRBJ2-2, with D possibly TRBD2 on 6 matching bases. Germline CDR1 SGHNT, CDR2 YENEEA. The CDR3 extends over 14 amino acids. Deletions cut 1 base from V and 5 bases from J, with 8 bases between. CDR3 amino acids: CASSLVRGTGELFF. For the CDR3, the DNA is TGTGCCAGCAGCTTAGTTCGGGGGACCGGGGAGCTGTTTTTT.

The genes are TRBV5-6 and TRBJ1-1, with D perhaps TRBD1 (6 bases). In germline, CDR1 is SGHDT, CDR2 YYEEEE. The CDR3 sequence is 15 residues long. The V and J ends lost 2 bases and 2 bases respectively, with 13 bases between them. The CDR3 DNA reads TGTGCCAGCAGCTTCAGACAGGCCTACAACACTGAAGCTTTCTTT. It yields the protein CASSFRQAYNTEAFF.

The chain carries TRBV6-5 and TRBJ2-7; tentative D call: TRBD2 (6 bases). Germline V gene data show CDR1 as MNHEY and CDR2 as SVGAGI. This CDR3 is built from 14 residues. The V and J ends lost 5 bases and 0 bases respectively, with 11 bases between them. The CDR3 loop reads CASSTLAYSYEQYF. DNA for the CDR3: TGTGCCAGCAGTACACTAGCATACTCCTACGAGCAGTACTTC.

This clone was recorded once. The J gene is TRBJ1-2, the V gene TRBV20-1; the D gene is possibly TRBD1 (5 bases). V gave up 6 bases and J gave up 11 bases, with 16 bases separating them. In germline, CDR1 is DFQATT, CDR2 SNEGSKA (reference sequence). This CDR3 is built from 11 residues. The CDR3, as DNA: TGCAGTGCAAGGGACCGGGGGAGGTACACCTTC. This codes for CSARDRGRYTF.

The chain joins TRBV5-1 to TRBJ2-7, with TRBD1 matching over 10 bases. The CDR3 is 17 amino acids. CDR1 SGHRS and CDR2 YFSETQ come from the germline V gene. V was clipped by 0 bases and J by 4 bases; unmatched bases: 10. CDR3 DNA sequence: TGCGCCAGCAGCTTGGTGACAGGGGGCGCCTCGGCTTACGAGCAGTACTTC. It is translated as CASSLVTGGASAYEQYF.

The V and J genes are TRBV6-2 or TRBV6-3 and TRBJ2-7, with 7 nucleotides matching TRBD2. With V trimmed by 3 bases and J by 3 bases, 2 bases remained unmatched. Germline V gene data show CDR1 as MNHEY and CDR2 as SVGEGT. This CDR3 comprises 13 residues. Written as DNA, the CDR3 is TGTGCCAGCAGTTATAGGGAGGGCTACGAGCAGTACTTC. Translating gives CASSYREGYEQYF.

The rearrangement uses TRBV20-1 and TRBJ1-1; TRBD1 is a possible D gene (6 bases). V was pared by 3 bases and J by 6 bases, with 14 bases between. The CDR3 consists of 13 residues. Germline CDR1 DFQATT, CDR2 SNEGSKA (reference sequence). CDR3 residues: CSASPGGGSEAFF. CDR3 nucleotide sequence: TGCAGTGCTAGTCCCGGTGGGGGCTCTGAAGCTTTCTTT.

This clone was detected once. The chain employs TRBV7-3 and TRBJ2-2; D is undetermined. Per germline, CDR1 SGHTA and CDR2 FQGTGA. Trimming pared 3 bases from V and 5 bases from J, leaving 10 bases between. The CDR3 is 14 residues long. CDR3 in DNA: TGTGCCAGCAGCTTGAGTAGTGATACCGGGGAGCTGTTTTTT. Protein: CASSLSSDTGELFF.

The chain combines TRBV11-2 with TRBJ1-4; 8 positions agree with TRBD1. The CDR3 has 15 amino acids. V was clipped by 5 bases and J by 4 bases; unmatched bases: 6. Germline CDR1 and CDR2: SGHAT and FQNNGV. CDR3 loop: CASSPTGVGNEKLFF. Written as DNA, the CDR3 is TGTGCCAGCAGCCCGACAGGGGTCGGTAATGAAAAACTGTTTTTT. Looking up the rest from reference TRBV11-2 and TRBJ1-4 gives the full variable domain: EAGVAQSPRYKIIEKRQSVAFWCNPISGHATLYWYQQILGQGPKLLIQFQNNGVVDDSQLPKDRFSAERLKGVDSTLKIQPAKLEDSAVYLCASSPTGVGNEKLFFGSGTQLSVL.

V is TRBV6-1 and J is TRBJ2-1, with TRBD2 matching over 13 bases. After removal of 4 bases from V and 6 bases from J, the junction contained 6 bases not matched to a gene. This CDR3 is built from 16 residues. The germline CDR1 and CDR2 sequences are MNHNS and SASEGT. CDR3 nucleotide sequence: TGTGCCAGCAGTGCACCGGGACTAGCGGGGTTCAATGAGCAGTTCTTC. As protein: CASSAPGLAGFNEQFF.

This rearrangement joins TRBV28 to TRBJ2-7; the match to TRBD1 covers 7 bases. The V and J ends lost 8 bases and 7 bases, in that order; junction bases with no gene match: 17. This CDR3 has 15 amino acids. Germline CDR1 MDHEN, CDR2 SYDVKM. CDR3 region: CASSAPKTGRYEQYF. The CDR3 region has the DNA TGTGCCAGCTCCGCTCCTAAGACAGGGAGATATGAGCAGTACTTC.

The CDR3 protein is CASSQDFGFSMTARGYTF. CDR3 DNA: TGTGCCAGCAGCCAAGATTTTGGGTTCTCAATGACAGCCCGTGGCTACACCTTC. The chain employs TRBV3-1 (or the pseudogene TRBV3-2) and TRBJ1-2; D is possibly TRBD1 (5 bases). The CDR3 is 18 amino acids. Deletions cut 0 bases from V and 7 bases from J, with 24 bases between. Germline V gene data show CDR1 as LGHDT and CDR2 as YNNKEL (reference sequence).

V and J are TRBV27 and TRBJ2-7, with D possibly matching TRBD2 (6 bases). The CDR3 extends over 13 amino acids. Germline CDR1 and CDR2: MNHEY and SMNVEV (reference sequence). Trimming left V 0 bases short and J 6 bases short, with 9 bases between. CDR3: CASSLSGSVEQYF. The CDR3 DNA reads TGTGCCAGCAGTTTATCCGGGAGTGTCGAGCAGTACTTC.

V gene TRBV28 combines with J gene TRBJ2-7; D may be TRBD1 (6 bases). The CDR3 runs to 15 residues. The germline V gene encodes CDR1 MDHEN and CDR2 SYDVKM. The V end lost 3 bases, the J end lost 1 base, and 13 bases lay between the germline ends. DNA for the CDR3: TGTGCCAGCAGTTTCCTAGGGGGTGGGTCCTACGAGCAGTACTTC. Translation: CASSFLGGGSYEQYF.